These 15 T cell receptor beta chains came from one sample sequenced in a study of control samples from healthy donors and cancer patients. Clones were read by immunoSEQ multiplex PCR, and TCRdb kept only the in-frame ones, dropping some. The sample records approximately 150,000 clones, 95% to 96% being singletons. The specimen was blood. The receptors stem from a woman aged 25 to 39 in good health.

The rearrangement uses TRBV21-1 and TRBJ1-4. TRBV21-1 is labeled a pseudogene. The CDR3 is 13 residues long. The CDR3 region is CASSLVSGEKLFF. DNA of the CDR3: TGTGCCAGCAGCCTGGTCTCGGGTGAAAAACTGTTTTTT.

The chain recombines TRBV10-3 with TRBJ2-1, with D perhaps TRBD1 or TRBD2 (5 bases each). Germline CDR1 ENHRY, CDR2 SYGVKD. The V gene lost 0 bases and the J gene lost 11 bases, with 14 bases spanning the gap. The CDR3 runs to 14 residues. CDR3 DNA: TGTGCCATCAGTGAGTCGTATGAGAGGGGTCAGCAGTTCTTC. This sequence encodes CAISESYERGQQFF.

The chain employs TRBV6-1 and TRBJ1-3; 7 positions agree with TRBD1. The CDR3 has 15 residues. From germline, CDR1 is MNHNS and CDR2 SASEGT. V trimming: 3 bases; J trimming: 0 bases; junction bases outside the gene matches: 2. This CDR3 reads CASSETGPSGNTIYF. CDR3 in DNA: TGTGCCAGCAGTGAGACAGGGCCCTCTGGAAACACCATATATTTT.

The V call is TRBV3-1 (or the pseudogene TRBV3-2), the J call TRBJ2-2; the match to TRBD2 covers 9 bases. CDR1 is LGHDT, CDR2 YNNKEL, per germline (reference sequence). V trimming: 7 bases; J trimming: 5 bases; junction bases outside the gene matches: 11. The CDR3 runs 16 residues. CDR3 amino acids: CASTRGRGGSTGELFF. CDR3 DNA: TGTGCCAGCACCCGAGGGCGGGGGGGCTCAACCGGGGAGCTGTTTTTT.

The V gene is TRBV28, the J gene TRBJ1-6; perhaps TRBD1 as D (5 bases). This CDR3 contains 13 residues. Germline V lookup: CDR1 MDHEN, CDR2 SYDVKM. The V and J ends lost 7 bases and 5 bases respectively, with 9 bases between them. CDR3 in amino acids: CASNRDDNSPLHF. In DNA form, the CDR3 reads TGTGCCAGCAACCGGGACGATAATTCACCCCTCCACTTT.

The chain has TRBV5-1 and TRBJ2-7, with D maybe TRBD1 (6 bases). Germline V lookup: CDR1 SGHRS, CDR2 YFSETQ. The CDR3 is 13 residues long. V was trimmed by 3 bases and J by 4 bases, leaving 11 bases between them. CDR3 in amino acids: CASSYSRGYEQYF. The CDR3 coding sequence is TGCGCCAGCAGCTACTCCAGGGGTTACGAGCAGTACTTC. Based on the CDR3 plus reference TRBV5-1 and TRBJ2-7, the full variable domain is KAGVTQTPRYLIKTRGQQVTLSCSPISGHRSVSWYQQTPGQGLQFLFEYFSETQRNKGNFPGRFSGRQFSNSRSEMNVSTLELGDSALYLCASSYSRGYEQYFGPGTRLTVT.

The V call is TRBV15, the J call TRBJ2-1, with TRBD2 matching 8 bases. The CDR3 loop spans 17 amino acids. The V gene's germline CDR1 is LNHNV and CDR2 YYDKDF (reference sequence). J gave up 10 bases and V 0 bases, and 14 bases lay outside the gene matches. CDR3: CATSRDSGGGPKGEQFF. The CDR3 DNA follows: TGTGCCACCAGCAGAGATTCGGGCGGGGGGCCCAAGGGAGAGCAGTTCTTC.

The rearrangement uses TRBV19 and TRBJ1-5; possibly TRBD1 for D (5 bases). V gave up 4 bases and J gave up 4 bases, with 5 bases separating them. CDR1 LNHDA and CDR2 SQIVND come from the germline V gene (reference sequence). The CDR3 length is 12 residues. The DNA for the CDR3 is TGTGCCAGTAGTACAGGGAATCAGCCCCAGCATTTT. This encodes CASSTGNQPQHF. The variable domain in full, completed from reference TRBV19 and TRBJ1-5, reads DGGITQSPKYLFRKEGQNVTLSCEQNLNHDAMYWYRQDPGQGLRLIYYSQIVNDFQKGDIAEGYSVSREKKESFPLTVTSAQKNPTAFYLCASSTGNQPQHFGDGTRLSIL.

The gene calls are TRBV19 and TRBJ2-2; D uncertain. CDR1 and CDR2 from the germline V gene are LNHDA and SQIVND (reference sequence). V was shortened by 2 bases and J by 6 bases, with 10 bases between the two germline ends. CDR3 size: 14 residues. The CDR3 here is CASSIHSRSGELFF. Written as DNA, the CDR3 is TGTGCCAGTAGTATACACAGCCGGTCCGGGGAGCTGTTTTTT.

Here the CDR3 DNA reads TGTGCCAGTAGTAATCCCCCTGTAGTCACCCAGTACTTC. Protein sequence: CASSNPPVVTQYF. The chain joins TRBV19 to TRBJ2-5; D not resolved. This CDR3 spans 13 amino acids. Germline CDR1 is LNHDA and CDR2 is SQIVND (reference sequence). Trimming took off 4 bases at V and 8 bases at J, with 14 bases between the two ends.

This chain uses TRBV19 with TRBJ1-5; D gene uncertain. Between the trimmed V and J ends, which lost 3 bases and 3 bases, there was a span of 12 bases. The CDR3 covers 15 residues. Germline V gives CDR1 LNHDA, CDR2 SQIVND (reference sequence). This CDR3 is CASSIYDENNQPQHF. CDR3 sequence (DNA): TGTGCCAGTAGTATCTATGACGAAAACAATCAGCCCCAGCATTTT.

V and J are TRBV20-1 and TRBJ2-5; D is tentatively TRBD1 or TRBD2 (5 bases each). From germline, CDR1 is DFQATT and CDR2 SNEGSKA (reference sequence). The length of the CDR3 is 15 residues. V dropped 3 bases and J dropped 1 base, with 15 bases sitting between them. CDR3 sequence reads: CSASPWDRSQETQYF. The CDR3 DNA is TGCAGTGCTAGTCCTTGGGACCGAAGCCAAGAGACCCAGTACTTC.

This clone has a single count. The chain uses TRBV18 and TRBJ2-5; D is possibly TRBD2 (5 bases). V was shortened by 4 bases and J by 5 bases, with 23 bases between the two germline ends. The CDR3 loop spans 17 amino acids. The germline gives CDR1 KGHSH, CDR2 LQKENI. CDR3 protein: CASSRDRGAINGETQYF. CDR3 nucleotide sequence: TGTGCCAGCTCACGCGATCGGGGAGCTATCAATGGGGAGACCCAGTACTTC. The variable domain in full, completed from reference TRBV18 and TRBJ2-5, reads NAGVMQNPRHLVRRRGQEARLRCSPMKGHSHVYWYRQLPEEGLKFMVYLQKENIIDESGMPKERFSAEFPKEGPSILRIQQVVRGDSAAYFCASSRDRGAINGETQYFGPGTRLLVL.

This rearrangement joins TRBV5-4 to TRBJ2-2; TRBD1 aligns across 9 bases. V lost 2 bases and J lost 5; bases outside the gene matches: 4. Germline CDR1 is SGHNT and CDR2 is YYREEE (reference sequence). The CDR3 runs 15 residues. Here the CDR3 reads CASSLQGARTGELFF. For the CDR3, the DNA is TGTGCCAGCAGCTTACAGGGGGCAAGGACCGGGGAGCTGTTTTTT.

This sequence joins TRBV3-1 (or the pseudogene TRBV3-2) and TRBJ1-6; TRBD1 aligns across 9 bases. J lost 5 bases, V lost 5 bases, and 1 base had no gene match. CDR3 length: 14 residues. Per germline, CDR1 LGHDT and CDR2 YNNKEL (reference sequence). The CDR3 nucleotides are TGTGCCAGCAGCTGGACAGGGGATAATTCACCCCTCCACTTT. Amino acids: CASSWTGDNSPLHF.